The 8 T cell receptor beta chains given below trace back to one sample, sequenced in a study of CD8 T cells in Susac syndrome. The authors reverse transcribed roughly 0.5 to 1 ug RNA with random hexamers. From the immunoSEQ multiplex PCR reads, TCRdb called clonotypes with MiXCR, one entry per CDR3 protein. This table has around 110,000 distinct CDR3 sequences, roughly 95% appearing once. Sequenced: CD4+ T cells from PBMCs. The receptors were gathered from a human donor with Susac syndrome.

This clonotype was observed a few times. The rearrangement links TRBV20-1 to TRBJ2-5, with no clear D. V lost 7 bases to trimming and J lost 4 bases, with 13 bases between them. This CDR3 comprises 12 residues. Per the germline V gene, CDR1 is DFQATT and CDR2 is SNEGSKA (reference sequence). This CDR3 reads CSVSGLGETQYF. CDR3 bases: TGCAGTGTTTCTGGGCTGGGAGAGACCCAGTACTTC.

CDR3 sequence: CASSPEPANTGELFF. The CDR3 DNA reads as TGTGCCAGCTCACCAGAGCCAGCTAACACCGGGGAGCTGTTTTTT. The chain links TRBV18 to TRBJ2-2, with D uncertain. The CDR3 is 15 amino acids. Per germline, CDR1 KGHSH and CDR2 LQKENI. V was shortened by 2 bases and J by 2 bases, with 9 bases between the two germline ends.

This chain links TRBV5-1 with TRBJ2-1, with 13 bases matching TRBD2. The CDR3 has 15 amino acids. Trimming cost V 3 bases and J 10 bases; bases outside gene matches: 7. Per the germline V gene, CDR1 is SGHRS and CDR2 is YFSETQ. CDR3 nucleotide sequence: TGCGCCAGCAGCTGGGGACTAGCGGGACCGGGGGAGCAGTTCTTC. Its protein is CASSWGLAGPGEQFF.

This chain joins TRBV7-9 and TRBJ2-7; possible D gene TRBD2, 6 bases. The CDR3 is made up of 14 amino acids. V dropped 5 bases and J dropped 5 bases, with 16 bases sitting between them. Germline-derived CDR1 and CDR2 are SEHNR and FQNEAQ (reference sequence). Here the CDR3 reads CASSPGTVLNEQYF. The CDR3 region has the DNA TGTGCCAGCAGCCCAGGGACTGTTCTCAACGAGCAGTACTTC.

The rearrangement uses TRBV28 and TRBJ2-4; D perhaps matches TRBD1 (6 bases). V was cut by 7 bases and J by 0 bases, with 16 bases left in between. Germline CDR1 and CDR2: MDHEN and SYDVKM. The CDR3 loop spans 16 amino acids. The CDR3 sequence: CASTTGQFLAKNIQYF. CDR3 bases: TGTGCCAGCACGACAGGACAGTTTCTAGCCAAAAACATTCAGTACTTC.

The chain combines TRBV12-3 or TRBV12-4 with TRBJ2-1; TRBD2 matches 8 bases. Trimming cost V 6 bases and J 5 bases; bases outside gene matches: 9. The CDR3 is made up of 15 amino acids. The CDR3 loop reads CASRVAGPPNNEQFF. The DNA for the CDR3 is TGTGCCAGCAGGGTAGCGGGACCTCCGAACAATGAGCAGTTCTTC.

This clonotype was observed a single time. The chain is built from TRBV20-1 and TRBJ2-1; 8 nucleotides line up with TRBD2. V was pared by 5 bases and J by 4 bases, with 4 bases of the junction left unmatched. The CDR3 totals 13 residues. Germline V gene lookup returns CDR1 DFQATT and CDR2 SNEGSKA (reference sequence). This chain's CDR3 is CSADSGMYNEQFF. The DNA of the CDR3 is TGCAGTGCTGATAGCGGGATGTACAATGAGCAGTTCTTC.

The chain joins TRBV5-1 to TRBJ1-1; no firm D call. The CDR3 contains 14 residues. Trimming removed 4 bases from V and 0 bases from J, with 10 bases in between. CDR1 and CDR2 (germline): SGHRS, YFSETQ. The CDR3 DNA follows: TGCGCCAGCAGCCGCCAGTCCGTGAACACTGAAGCTTTCTTT. Residues: CASSRQSVNTEAFF.